This passage covers 20 T cell receptor beta chains from one sample sequenced in a study of graft-versus-host responses after intestinal transplantation. Profiled with immunoSEQ multiplex PCR; TCRdb holds only in-frame clones, not every one. Seen here are fewer than 100,000 clones, roughly 82% observed once, and the top ten hold more than 1.4%. The material sequenced was PBMCs, taken 255 days after intestinal transplant. These receptors all stem from a human patient who received an intestinal transplant, so some T cells may come from the graft donor.

The V and J genes are TRBV28 and TRBJ1-6; TRBD1 is a possible D gene (5 bases). Germline V gives CDR1 MDHEN, CDR2 SYDVKM. V was trimmed by 3 bases and J by 7 bases, leaving 10 bases between them. CDR3 length: 14 residues. In DNA form, the CDR3 reads TGTGCCAGCAGTTTGGCAGGGTTGAATTCACCCCTCCACTTT. Its protein product is CASSLAGLNSPLHF.

The chain recombines TRBV9 with TRBJ2-1, with D perhaps TRBD2 (6 bases). The CDR3 is made up of 14 amino acids. Trimming shortened V by 0 bases and J by 6 bases, and 10 bases separated the two germline ends. Germline-derived CDR1 and CDR2 are SGDLS and YYNGEE. As DNA, the CDR3 is TGTGCCAGCAGCGTAGGGGCCGGGGGCAATGAGCAGTTCTTC. This translates into CASSVGAGGNEQFF.

The genes are TRBV5-6 and TRBJ1-5, with TRBD1 matching 9 bases. V shed 3 bases, J shed 4 bases, and the junction held 5 bases outside the gene matches. CDR1 and CDR2 (germline): SGHDT, YYEEEE. The CDR3 length is 15 residues. CDR3 in DNA: TGTGCCAGCAGCTGGGACAGGGAACCTAATCAGCCCCAGCATTTT. It encodes CASSWDREPNQPQHF. Based on the CDR3 plus reference TRBV5-6 and TRBJ1-5, the full variable domain is DAGVTQSPTHLIKTRGQQVTLRCSPKSGHDTVSWYQQALGQGPQFIFQYYEEEERQRGNFPDRFSGHQFPNYSSELNVNALLLGDSALYLCASSWDREPNQPQHFGDGTRLSIL.

This chain connects TRBV6-8 to TRBJ2-5, with D possibly matching TRBD1 (5 bases). This CDR3 has 15 residues. The V gene's germline CDR1 is MNHGY and CDR2 SAAAGT. Trimming cost V 7 bases and J 2 bases, with 17 bases left between them. The CDR3 is CASTPDRAFQETQYF. CDR3 DNA: TGTGCCAGCACCCCCGACAGAGCCTTTCAAGAGACCCAGTACTTC.

J is TRBJ1-2 and V is TRBV5-1; possibly TRBD1 for D (5 bases). Germline lookup yields CDR1 SGHRS and CDR2 YFSETQ. Trimming shortened V by 0 bases and J by 8 bases, and 17 bases separated the two germline ends. This CDR3 is built from 15 residues. The CDR3 loop reads CASSLASAPGRGYTF. For the CDR3, the DNA is TGCGCCAGCAGCTTGGCATCAGCCCCGGGACGCGGCTACACCTTC.

The chain recombines TRBV28 with TRBJ2-5; 7 bases are a match to TRBD1. With 2 bases clipped from V and 1 base from J, the junction kept 1 base outside the gene matches. The CDR3 totals 14 residues. CDR1 MDHEN and CDR2 SYDVKM come from the germline V gene. CDR3 in amino acids: CASSLRDSQETQYF. The CDR3 DNA reads as TGTGCCAGCAGTTTACGGGACAGCCAAGAGACCCAGTACTTC.

This clone showed up just once. The V and J genes are TRBV6-4 and TRBJ2-1; 10 bases match TRBD2. J was trimmed by 10 bases and V by 3 bases; bases with no gene match: 9. Germline V gives CDR1 MRHNA, CDR2 SNTAGT. This CDR3 has 15 amino acids. The CDR3 loop is CASSEAGGGPEEQFF. CDR3 nucleotides: TGTGCCAGCAGTGAAGCGGGAGGGGGCCCCGAGGAGCAGTTCTTC.

The rearrangement uses TRBV29-1 and TRBJ1-1, with D perhaps matching TRBD1 (5 bases). Between the trimmed V and J ends, which lost 3 bases and 5 bases, there was a span of 7 bases. Looked up from germline, CDR1 is SQVTM and CDR2 is ANQGSEA. The CDR3 covers 11 residues. CDR3 sequence (DNA): TGCAGCGTTGACGGGGGGACTGAAGCTTTCTTT. The encoded protein is CSVDGGTEAFF.

V and J are TRBV7-9 and TRBJ2-7; TRBD2 agrees at 7 bases. The germline gives CDR1 SEHNR, CDR2 FQNEAQ (reference sequence). The ends lost 2 bases at V and 7 bases at J; junction bases unmatched: 8. CDR3 length: 14 amino acids. The chain's CDR3 is CASSLLIAGGEQYF. In DNA form, the CDR3 reads TGTGCCAGCAGCTTATTAATAGCGGGTGGTGAGCAGTACTTC.

The chain has TRBV6-6 and TRBJ1-5; 10 nucleotides line up with TRBD1. The CDR3 is made up of 16 amino acids. Losses at the gene ends were 10 bases for V and 2 bases for J; bases not matched to a gene: 11. The germline CDR1 and CDR2 sequences are MNHNY and SVGAGI (reference sequence). In DNA, the CDR3 is TGTGCCACCAAAGCGAGACAGGGGGCTGGCAATCAGCCCCAGCATTTT. This encodes CATKARQGAGNQPQHF.

In its sample, this clone was seen once. The J gene is TRBJ1-2, the V gene TRBV15; 7 nucleotides align to TRBD1. This CDR3 contains 16 residues. V gave up 3 bases and J gave up 7 bases; unmatched junction bases: 14. CDR1 is LNHNV, CDR2 YYDKDF, per germline (reference sequence). CDR3 region: CATSRTESGGGSGYTF. The CDR3, as DNA: TGTGCCACCAGCAGGACTGAGTCAGGGGGTGGATCTGGCTACACCTTC.

This clone was picked up one time. The V and J genes are TRBV28 and TRBJ1-5; no reliable D call. Germline CDR1 and CDR2: MDHEN and SYDVKM. CDR3 length: 13 residues. V lost 7 bases and J lost 0, with 7 bases in between. This CDR3 reads CASTDYSNQPQHF. Here the CDR3 DNA reads TGTGCCAGCACGGATTATAGCAATCAGCCCCAGCATTTT.

The CDR3 sequence: CASSWRGPDGAEQYF. In DNA form, the CDR3 reads TGCGCCAGCAGCTGGAGGGGCCCGGACGGGGCGGAGCAGTACTTC. The gene calls are TRBV4-1 and TRBJ2-7; TRBD2 might be the D (6 bases). This CDR3 is 15 amino acids long. Germline V gives CDR1 MGHRA, CDR2 YSYEKL. The V end was cut by 5 bases, the J end by 7 bases, with 21 bases between.

The chain couples TRBV7-9 to TRBJ2-5; possibly TRBD1 or TRBD2 for D (6 bases each). This CDR3 region has 15 residues. V lost 3 bases, J lost 4 bases, and 15 bases lay in between. The V gene's germline CDR1 is SEHNR and CDR2 FQNEAQ (reference sequence). CDR3 sequence: CASSFRRGGRETQYF. The CDR3 DNA reads TGTGCCAGCAGCTTTCGCAGGGGAGGCCGAGAGACCCAGTACTTC.

This clone has a handful of counts. The genes are TRBV4-1 and TRBJ2-5, with D hard to call. CDR3 length: 14 residues. Trimming took off 0 bases at V and 2 bases at J, with 7 bases between the two ends. The germline CDR1 and CDR2 sequences are MGHRA and YSYEKL. The CDR3 protein is CASSQDFSQETQYF. Here the CDR3 DNA reads TGCGCCAGCAGCCAAGATTTTTCACAAGAGACCCAGTACTTC.

The chain joins TRBV28 to TRBJ1-2; D remains ambiguous. This CDR3 has 13 amino acids. Germline V CDR1 and CDR2: MDHEN, SYDVKM. V was cut by 4 bases and J by 8 bases, with 14 bases left in between. CDR3 residues: CASSSPMMGGYTF. CDR3 in DNA: TGTGCCAGCAGTTCCCCGATGATGGGGGGCTACACCTTC.

V and J are TRBV30 and TRBJ1-1, with TRBD1 as a possible D gene (5 bases). The germline V gene encodes CDR1 GTSNPN and CDR2 SVGIG (reference sequence). Trimming pared 8 bases from V and 4 bases from J, leaving 14 bases between. The CDR3 contains 12 residues. CDR3: CALAAGGTEAFF. For the CDR3, the DNA is TGTGCCCTCGCGGCGGGGGGCACTGAAGCTTTCTTT.

The rearrangement links TRBV9 to TRBJ1-3, with 10 bases fitting TRBD1. The CDR3 extends over 17 amino acids. The V gene end was trimmed by 4 bases and the J gene end by 0 bases; junction bases not matched to a gene: 7. Looked up from germline, CDR1 is SGDLS and CDR2 is YYNGEE. The DNA of the CDR3 is TGTGCCAGCAGCCCATGGACAGGGGGAAGCTCTGGAAACACCATATATTTT. Translating it yields CASSPWTGGSSGNTIYF. Filled out from reference TRBV9 and TRBJ1-3, the complete variable domain reads DSGVTQTPKHLITATGQRVTLRCSPRSGDLSVYWYQQSLDQGLQFLIQYYNGEERAKGNILERFSAQQFPDLHSELNLSSLELGDSALYFCASSPWTGGSSGNTIYFGEGSWLTVV.

The chain carries TRBV5-5 and TRBJ2-6, with TRBD1 matching over 7 bases. There are 18 residues in the CDR3. With 2 bases clipped from V and 0 bases from J, the junction kept 8 bases outside the gene matches. Germline CDR1 and CDR2: SGHKS and YYEKEE (reference sequence). The CDR3 region is CASSLRPTGPSGANVLTF. CDR3 nucleotides: TGTGCCAGCAGCTTACGTCCGACAGGGCCCTCTGGGGCCAACGTCCTGACTTTC.

This sequence joins TRBV12-5 and TRBJ2-1; 9 bases fit TRBD2. CDR3 length: 15 residues. V lost 3 bases to trimming and J lost 6 bases; unmatched junction nucleotides: 6. From germline, CDR1 is LGHNT and CDR2 FRNRAP. The chain's CDR3 is CASGFRAGGANEQFF. DNA for the CDR3: TGTGCTAGTGGTTTTAGGGCGGGAGGGGCCAATGAGCAGTTCTTC.